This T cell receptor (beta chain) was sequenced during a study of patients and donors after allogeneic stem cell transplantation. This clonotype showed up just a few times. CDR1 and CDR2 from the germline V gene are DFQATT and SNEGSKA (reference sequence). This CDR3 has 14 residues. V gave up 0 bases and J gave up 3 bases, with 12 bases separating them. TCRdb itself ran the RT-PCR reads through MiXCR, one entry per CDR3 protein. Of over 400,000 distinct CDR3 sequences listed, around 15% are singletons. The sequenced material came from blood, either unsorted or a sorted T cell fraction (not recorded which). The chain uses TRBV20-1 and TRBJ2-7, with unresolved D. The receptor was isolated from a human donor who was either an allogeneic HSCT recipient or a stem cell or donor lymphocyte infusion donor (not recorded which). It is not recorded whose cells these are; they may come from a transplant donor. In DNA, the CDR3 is TGCAGTGCTAGAGATCCCGACAAAAACTACGAGCAGTACTTC. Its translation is CSARDPDKNYEQYF.